Listed here are 26 T cell receptor beta chains from one sample, sequenced in a study of cytomegalovirus exposure and HLA in healthy donors. With 60 Vbeta and 13 Jbeta primers, the PCR was carried out. Clones were read by immunoSEQ multiplex PCR, and TCRdb kept only the in-frame ones, dropping some. The sample shows some 130,000 clones, about 86% of them seen only once. Source material: PBMCs. The receptors were gathered from a woman in her thirties in good health and CMV-seronegative.

This clone has just one count. The chain couples TRBV18 to TRBJ1-4; possibly TRBD1 for D (5 bases). The CDR3 consists of 14 residues. The ends were cut back, 1 base at V and 6 bases at J, with 9 bases in the middle. CDR1 is KGHSH, CDR2 LQKENI, per germline. CDR3 protein: CASSPQGLYEKLFF. CDR3 coding DNA: TGTGCCAGCTCACCACAGGGGCTATATGAAAAACTGTTTTTT.

As regards this clone: Other DNA sequences in the sample encode the same CDR3. This chain uses TRBV5-4 with TRBJ2-7; the match to TRBD1 covers 7 bases. Trimming at V came to 1 base and at J to 5 bases, leaving 21 bases not matched to a gene. The CDR3 is 19 amino acids. The germline CDR1 and CDR2 sequences are SGHNT and YYREEE (reference sequence). The CDR3 spells CASSLIPRRRQGGGDEQYF. The CDR3 DNA sequence: TGTGCCAGCAGCTTGATACCCCGCCGTAGACAGGGTGGCGGAGACGAGCAGTACTTC.

This rearrangement joins TRBV5-8 to TRBJ2-1; tentative D call: TRBD1 (5 bases). The CDR3 extends over 15 amino acids. The V gene lost 1 base and the J gene lost 12 bases, with 20 bases spanning the gap. Germline-derived CDR1 and CDR2 are SGHTS and YDEGEE. CDR3 sequence (DNA): TGTGCCAGCAGCTTGAGTCCAGATGGGGCCCCTGTGCAGTTCTTC. Its protein product is CASSLSPDGAPVQFF.

The chain combines TRBV7-9 with TRBJ2-7; the match to TRBD2 covers 12 bases. Germline CDR1 reads SEHNR; CDR2 reads FQNEAQ (reference sequence). V gave up 6 bases and J gave up 3 bases; unmatched junction bases: 6. The CDR3 is 15 amino acids. CDR3 residues: CASSSGLAGNYEQYF. CDR3 DNA: TGTGCCAGCAGTTCAGGACTAGCGGGAAACTACGAGCAGTACTTC.

J is TRBJ2-5 and V is TRBV19; 10 nucleotides agree with TRBD2. J was trimmed by 5 bases and V by 1 base; bases with no gene match: 10. This CDR3 region has 17 residues. Germline values: CDR1 LNHDA, CDR2 SQIVND (reference sequence). This CDR3 reads CASSIAGAGGPPETQYF. The CDR3 DNA is TGTGCCAGTAGTATAGCCGGAGCGGGAGGGCCTCCGGAGACCCAGTACTTC.

The rearrangement uses TRBV10-1 and TRBJ2-7; 8 nucleotides align to TRBD1. Germline CDR1 reads WNHNN; CDR2 reads SYGVQD (reference sequence). The V and J ends lost 6 bases and 4 bases, in that order; junction bases with no gene match: 11. This CDR3 region has 15 residues. CDR3 amino acids: CASSHTSGTGYEQYF. DNA for the CDR3: TGCGCCAGCAGCCATACGTCCGGGACAGGTTACGAGCAGTACTTC.

The CDR3 loop is CASSFQLAGVGNEQFF. The CDR3 region has the DNA TGCGCCAGCAGCTTCCAACTAGCGGGAGTAGGCAATGAGCAGTTCTTC. V usage is TRBV5-1 and J usage is TRBJ2-1; 11 positions agree with TRBD2. V dropped 2 bases and J dropped 6; count of bases not matched to a gene: 7. The CDR3 sequence is 16 residues long. Looked up from germline, CDR1 is SGHRS and CDR2 is YFSETQ.

The chain couples TRBV14 to TRBJ2-3, with TRBD1 as a possible D gene (6 bases). CDR3 size: 16 residues. Per germline, CDR1 SGHDN and CDR2 FVKESK. V was shortened by 0 bases and J by 2 bases, with 12 bases between the two germline ends. CDR3 residues: CASSQDGQRITDTQYF. DNA of the CDR3: TGTGCCAGCAGCCAAGATGGACAGCGTATCACAGATACGCAGTATTTT.

V gene TRBV30 combines with J gene TRBJ1-6, with D possibly matching TRBD1 (5 bases). The CDR3 is 16 amino acids. Deletions cut 1 base from V and 3 bases from J, with 13 bases between. CDR1 is GTSNPN and CDR2 is SVGIG in the germline V gene (reference sequence). This chain's CDR3 is CAWSGGLQYYNSPLHF. The CDR3 region has the DNA TGTGCCTGGAGTGGGGGACTCCAATACTATAATTCACCCCTCCACTTT. The complete variable domain, with remaining parts taken from reference TRBV30 and TRBJ1-6, reads SQTIHQWPATLVQPVGSPLSLECTVEGTSNPNLYWYRQAAGRGLQLLFYSVGIGQISSEVPQNLSASRPQDRQFILSSKKLLLSDSGFYLCAWSGGLQYYNSPLHFGNGTRLTVT.

The genes are TRBV9 and TRBJ2-5; 7 bases agree with TRBD2. The J call could be wrong; TRBJ2-7 is a better fit for the DNA end. CDR3 size: 15 residues. Germline CDR1 is SGDLS and CDR2 is YYNGEE. DNA for the CDR3: TGTGCCAGCAGCGTAGGGGACTACCCTGCCTACGAGCAGTACTTC. Amino acid sequence: CASSVGDYPAYEQYF.

The rearrangement links TRBV18 to TRBJ2-7, with TRBD2 as a possible D gene (5 bases). Trimming cost V 0 bases and J 1 base, with 7 bases left between them. The CDR3 has 14 amino acids. CDR1 is KGHSH, CDR2 LQKENI, per germline. The CDR3 nucleotides read TGTGCCAGCTCACCACCGTCGGGATCCTACGAGCAGTACTTC. It yields the protein CASSPPSGSYEQYF.

The V gene is TRBV6-5, the J gene TRBJ1-1, with 9 positions matching TRBD1. J gave up 5 bases and V 2 bases, and 6 bases lay outside the gene matches. This CDR3 has 15 residues. The germline CDR1 and CDR2 sequences are MNHEY and SVGAGI. CDR3 loop: CASSYGTGSRTEAFF. The CDR3, as DNA: TGTGCCAGCAGTTACGGGACAGGGTCACGGACTGAAGCTTTCTTT.

The chain joins TRBV7-7 to TRBJ2-2; D call uncertain. V was trimmed by 2 bases and J by 6 bases, leaving 7 bases between them. CDR1 and CDR2 from the germline V gene are SSHAT and FNYEAQ (reference sequence). The CDR3 contains 13 residues. The CDR3 loop is CASSLSSAGELFF. The DNA for the CDR3 is TGTGCCAGCAGCTTAAGTTCGGCCGGGGAGCTGTTTTTT.

The CDR3: CASSDRGESSYNEQFF. CDR3 nucleotides: TGTGCCAGCAGCGACAGGGGCGAGAGCTCCTACAATGAGCAGTTCTTC. The chain couples TRBV11-2 to TRBJ2-1, with 8 bases lining up with TRBD1. There are 16 residues in the CDR3. Trimming took 5 bases from V and 0 from J; bases not matched to a gene: 6. Germline V gives CDR1 SGHAT, CDR2 FQNNGV.

CDR3 sequence reads: CASSQDPGVNGELFF. CDR3 nucleotides: TGCGCCAGCAGCCAAGATCCGGGGGTGAACGGGGAGCTGTTTTTT. The chain recombines TRBV4-1 with TRBJ2-2, with D tentatively TRBD2 (6 bases). V was shortened by 0 bases and J by 7 bases, with 12 bases between the two germline ends. The CDR3 contains 15 residues. Germline V gene lookup returns CDR1 MGHRA and CDR2 YSYEKL.

V and J are TRBV15 and TRBJ2-7; D might be TRBD2 (6 bases). With 0 bases removed from V and 4 bases from J, the gap between germline ends came to 16 bases. Germline V gene lookup returns CDR1 LNHNV and CDR2 YYDKDF (reference sequence). The CDR3 sequence is 16 residues long. The CDR3 DNA reads as TGTGCCACCAGCAGAGATCGGTCGGCTAGCGCGTACGAGCAGTACTTC. Encoded protein: CATSRDRSASAYEQYF.

The genes are TRBV6-6 and TRBJ2-3, with 14 bases that match TRBD2. Germline V gene lookup returns CDR1 MNHNY and CDR2 SVGAGI (reference sequence). The CDR3 has 16 amino acids. V shed 5 bases and J 4 bases; nucleotides not matched to a gene: 5. The CDR3: CASSRGLAGVADTQYF. Here the CDR3 DNA reads TGTGCCAGCAGTCGGGGACTAGCGGGAGTGGCAGATACGCAGTATTTT.

As to this clone: Sequence at one end of the junction differs from germline and may be a read error. CDR3 coding DNA: TGCGCCAGCAGCTTGGCCGGGTTC. It is translated as CASSLAGF. This chain connects TRBV5-1 to TRBJ1-3; unclear D gene. The CDR3 totals 8 residues. Germline assignment: CDR1 SGHRS and CDR2 YFSETQ.

The V gene is TRBV10-3, the J gene TRBJ2-7; the match to TRBD1 covers 8 bases. J lost 0 bases, V lost 6 bases, and 7 bases had no gene match. The CDR3 is made up of 15 amino acids. Germline V gene sequence: CDR1 ENHRY, CDR2 SYGVKD. CDR3 loop: CAIRNTGGPSYEQYF. CDR3 coding DNA: TGTGCCATCAGGAATACAGGGGGGCCCTCCTACGAGCAGTACTTC.

The rearrangement links TRBV19 to TRBJ2-7, with 14 bases matching TRBD2. This CDR3 region has 17 residues. Germline V gene data show CDR1 as LNHDA and CDR2 as SQIVND (reference sequence). The ends lost 0 bases at V and 5 bases at J; junction bases unmatched: 6. CDR3 bases: TGTGCCAGTAGTATAGATCGAGGGACTAGCGGGAGCCACGAGCAGTACTTC. This encodes CASSIDRGTSGSHEQYF.

The V and J genes are TRBV28 and TRBJ1-6; no clear D. Trimming shortened V by 5 bases and J by 2 bases, and 10 bases separated the two germline ends. CDR1 and CDR2 from the germline V gene are MDHEN and SYDVKM. This CDR3 region has 15 residues. CDR3 DNA: TGTGCCAGCAGTGAACCGACAACCTATAATTCACCCCTCCACTTT. This translates into CASSEPTTYNSPLHF.

The CDR3: CASSYRGSSPLHF. CDR3 nucleotide sequence: TGTGCCAGCAGTTACAGGGGTAGTTCACCCCTCCACTTT. The chain combines TRBV6-5 with TRBJ1-6; possible D gene TRBD1, 5 bases. Per the germline V gene, CDR1 is MNHEY and CDR2 is SVGAGI. Trimming left V 2 bases short and J 9 bases short, with 8 bases between. This CDR3 comprises 13 residues.

The J gene is TRBJ2-1, the V gene TRBV5-1; possibly TRBD1 for D (5 bases). Per germline, CDR1 SGHRS and CDR2 YFSETQ. Trimming removed 4 bases at V and 3 bases at J, with 8 bases between. CDR3 length: 13 amino acids. CDR3 protein: CASSIDSYNEQFF. DNA for the CDR3: TGCGCCAGCAGCATTGACAGCTACAATGAGCAGTTCTTC.

V and J are TRBV7-3 and TRBJ2-2; D remains ambiguous. The CDR3 is made up of 14 amino acids. Between the trimmed V and J ends, which lost 5 bases and 0 bases, there was a span of 7 bases. Germline V CDR1 and CDR2: SGHTA, FQGTGA. The CDR3 here is CASSPPANTGELFF. The CDR3 DNA reads as TGTGCCAGCAGCCCTCCCGCGAACACCGGGGAGCTGTTTTTT.

A single count supports this clone. The rearrangement uses TRBV18 and TRBJ1-6; D not certain. The V end was cut by 3 bases, the J end by 7 bases, with 19 bases between. Germline CDR1 and CDR2: KGHSH and LQKENI. This CDR3 region has 17 residues. The CDR3 here is CASSPPSEGSGNSPLHF. In nucleotides, the CDR3 is TGTGCCAGCTCACCGCCATCCGAGGGTAGCGGAAATTCACCCCTCCACTTT.

This chain connects TRBV7-2 to TRBJ1-5; 7 bases match TRBD1. Trimming at V came to 0 bases and at J to 7 bases, leaving 0 bases not matched to a gene. Germline CDR1 and CDR2: SGHTA and FQGNSA. The length of the CDR3 is 13 residues. CDR3 in amino acids: CASSLAGGQPQHF. CDR3 DNA: TGTGCCAGCAGCTTAGCAGGGGGCCAGCCCCAGCATTTT.